The clone carrying this T cell receptor (beta chain) was seen at least ten times. Antigen specificity is unknown. The data originate from a study of T-cell reconstitution after alpha-beta-depleted transplantation in children. The CDR3 sequence is 15 residues long. Per the germline V gene, CDR1 is SGHTA and CDR2 is FQGTGA. With V trimmed by 2 bases and J by 5 bases, 5 bases remained unmatched. A library of TCRbeta sequences, prepared with unique molecular identifiers, was generated. TCRdb re-called the PCR reads through MiXCR, storing one row per CDR3 protein. The data hold more than 200,000 distinct CDR3 sequences, with under 30% observed a single time. Study observations and caveats: In patients about two months after transplant, alpha-beta T cells reportedly arose from several hundred expanded graft clones. Elevated TCRbeta diversity at day 60 was traced, in some patients, to surviving recipient T cells and thymic progenitors.

The gene calls are TRBV7-3 and TRBJ2-3, with 9 bases lining up with TRBD2. The receptor was isolated from a girl aged 2 to 10 with Fanconi anemia, due to receive a stem cell transplant. Sequences were derived from PBMCs, sampled before TCRalphabeta/CD19-depleted stem cell transplant. The CDR3 sequence is CASSLLAGPGDTQYF. The CDR3 bases are TGTGCCAGCAGCTTACTAGCGGGACCGGGAGATACGCAGTATTTT. The whole variable domain, remainder taken from reference TRBV7-3 and TRBJ2-3, is GAGVSQTPSNKVTEKGKYVELRCDPISGHTALYWYRQSLGQGPEFLIYFQGTGAADDSGLPNDRFFAVRPEGSVSTLKIQRTERGDSAVYLCASSLLAGPGDTQYFGPGTRLTVL.